This record concerns one T cell receptor beta chain sequence. The data derive from a study of OX40 agonist ivuxolimab in advanced cancers. Some clones are missing from TCRdb's copy, which holds only in-frame ones; the method was immunoSEQ multiplex PCR. The sample holds some 100,000 clones, under 95% seen once. This CDR3 is built from 15 residues. V lost 5 bases and J lost 4; bases outside the gene matches: 9. Germline lookup yields CDR1 SGHDN and CDR2 FVKESK. Specimen: CD4+ or CD8+ T cells sorted from blood, collected in a trial of the OX40 agonist ivuxolimab. The receptor's source is an adult with an advanced solid tumor such as melanoma, head and neck, liver or kidney cancer. J is TRBJ2-5 and V is TRBV14, with 8 positions matching TRBD1. In DNA form, the CDR3 reads TGTGCCAGCAGCGTCCGGGGACAGGTGATAGAGACCCAGTACTTC. It codes for CASSVRGQVIETQYF.